These 5 T cell receptor beta chains came from one sample sequenced in a study of T cells in narcolepsy. The method was immunoSEQ multiplex PCR; TCRdb's version includes in-frame clones alone and lacks a portion of them. The table shows over 25,000 clones, with about 80% occurring only once. Source material: memory (CD45RA-) CD4+ T cells from blood. The receptors shown here come from a human donor in good health.

The chain uses TRBV11-3 and TRBJ2-5; D is perhaps TRBD1 (6 bases). With 5 bases removed from V and 3 bases from J, the gap between germline ends came to 19 bases. The CDR3 is 16 residues long. CDR1 is SGHNT, CDR2 YENEEA, per germline. This CDR3 reads CASSLRPGPGEETQYF. Written as DNA, the CDR3 is TGTGCCAGCAGCCTTCGGCCTGGGCCAGGGGAAGAGACCCAGTACTTC.

This clone was detected once. This chain joins TRBV11-3 and TRBJ2-3, with TRBD2 matching over 10 bases. The length of the CDR3 is 14 residues. The germline gives CDR1 SGHNT, CDR2 YENEEA. V shed 5 bases, J shed 9 bases, and the junction held 8 bases outside the gene matches. CDR3 loop: CASSPTSGAGTQYF. CDR3 DNA sequence: TGTGCCAGCAGCCCTACTAGCGGGGCAGGAACGCAGTATTTT.

By share of the sample, this clone is medium-sized. The rearrangement joins TRBV6-1 to TRBJ2-1; 8 nucleotides agree with TRBD2. This CDR3 has 15 residues. J was trimmed by 8 bases and V by 3 bases; bases with no gene match: 9. CDR1 and CDR2 (germline): MNHNS, SASEGT. The CDR3 bases are TGTGCCAGCAGTGATATCGAACGGGGACTAGATGAGCAGTTCTTC. It encodes CASSDIERGLDEQFF.

The gene calls are TRBV6-6 and TRBJ1-2, with D possibly being TRBD1 (5 bases). Trimming shortened V by 8 bases and J by 5 bases, and 12 bases separated the two germline ends. Germline V gene data show CDR1 as MNHNY and CDR2 as SVGAGI (reference sequence). This CDR3 spans 12 amino acids. This CDR3 reads CASRSGEYGYTF. The CDR3 DNA follows: TGTGCCAGCCGTTCGGGGGAGTATGGCTACACCTTC.

V and J are TRBV10-2 and TRBJ2-5; a possible D gene is TRBD2 (6 bases). Germline assignment: CDR1 WSHSY and CDR2 SAAADI. V lost 0 bases, J lost 6 bases, and 8 bases lay in between. The CDR3 covers 13 residues. The CDR3 loop reads CASSESGGKTQYF. The CDR3 DNA follows: TGCGCCAGCAGTGAGTCCGGGGGAAAGACCCAGTACTTC.